Below, 15 T cell receptor beta chains from the same sample are listed, as sequenced in a study of CD8 T cells in Susac syndrome. The RNA, about 0.5 to 1 ug, was put through reverse transcription using random hexamers. MiXCR was run by TCRdb on the immunoSEQ multiplex PCR reads, yielding one entry per CDR3 protein. The table has 150,000 to 200,000 distinct CDR3 sequences, approximately 96% seen once. The sequenced sample was CD4+ T cells from PBMCs. These receptors all come from a human donor with multiple sclerosis.

As DNA, the CDR3 is TGTGCCTGGTCCCCAGGGGTGGATGCTTTCTTT. It specifies CAWSPGVDAFF. The V and J genes are TRBV30 and TRBJ1-1, with D possibly TRBD1 on 6 matching bases. Between the trimmed V and J ends, which lost 5 bases and 11 bases, there was a span of 15 bases. CDR3 length equals 11 residues. Germline CDR1 and CDR2: GTSNPN and SVGIG (reference sequence).

The V and J genes are TRBV20-1 and TRBJ2-5; D uncertain. V was clipped by 5 bases and J by 2 bases, with 12 bases between them. This CDR3 comprises 13 residues. Germline V CDR1 and CDR2: DFQATT, SNEGSKA (reference sequence). The CDR3 loop is CSAPQSIQETQYF. CDR3 DNA sequence: TGCAGTGCTCCACAGAGTATTCAAGAGACCCAGTACTTC.

This chain uses TRBV12-3 or TRBV12-4 with TRBJ1-1; tentatively, D is TRBD1 (6 bases). The CDR3 runs 15 residues. Trimming removed 6 bases from V and 3 bases from J, with 17 bases in between. The CDR3 loop reads CASRRNQGQDTEAFF. CDR3 sequence (DNA): TGTGCCAGCAGGCGGAACCAGGGGCAGGACACTGAAGCTTTCTTT.

This chain connects TRBV29-1 to TRBJ2-3; tentatively, D is TRBD1 (6 bases). Germline CDR1 is SQVTM and CDR2 is ANQGSEA. The CDR3 has 11 residues. V was clipped by 7 bases and J by 4 bases, with 9 bases between them. Written as DNA, the CDR3 is TGCAGCGGACAGGCGGCAGATACGCAGTATTTT. Amino acid sequence: CSGQAADTQYF.

The rearrangement joins TRBV12-3 or TRBV12-4 to TRBJ1-2, with D possibly matching TRBD1 (5 bases). The CDR3 has 13 amino acids. Trimming cost V 5 bases and J 5 bases, with 12 bases left between them. For the CDR3, the DNA is TGTGCCAGCAGTCCCGGGGACTTTTATGGCTACACCTTC. Translating gives CASSPGDFYGYTF.

The chain recombines TRBV7-2 with TRBJ1-2, with a weak D call TRBD1 (5 bases). With 1 base removed from V and 4 bases from J, the gap between germline ends came to 13 bases. The CDR3 is made up of 15 amino acids. Germline V gene sequence: CDR1 SGHTA, CDR2 FQGNSA. This chain's CDR3 is CASSLGGPGGYGYTF. Written as DNA, the CDR3 is TGTGCCAGCAGCTTAGGAGGGCCTGGGGGCTATGGCTACACCTTC.

This clonotype has just a few counts. The V gene is TRBV5-6, the J gene TRBJ1-1, with D perhaps TRBD1 (5 bases). The CDR3 runs to 13 residues. V was shortened by 1 base and J by 4 bases, with 8 bases between the two germline ends. The germline gives CDR1 SGHDT, CDR2 YYEEEE. CDR3 residues: CASSLPGGTEAFF. The DNA of the CDR3 is TGTGCCAGCAGCTTGCCCGGGGGCACTGAAGCTTTCTTT.

The gene calls are TRBV19 and TRBJ1-6, with 9 bases aligning to TRBD1. V shed 7 bases and J 7 bases; nucleotides not matched to a gene: 11. CDR3 length: 16 amino acids. Per the germline V gene, CDR1 is LNHDA and CDR2 is SQIVND (reference sequence). CDR3 bases: TGTGCCAGTAAATCGGTTCTTGGACAGGGGAATTCACCCCTCCACTTT. Residues: CASKSVLGQGNSPLHF.

This sequence joins TRBV20-1 and TRBJ2-5, with 10 positions matching TRBD2. CDR3 size: 15 residues. Trimming at V came to 0 bases and at J to 2 bases, leaving 3 bases not matched to a gene. CDR1 and CDR2 from the germline V gene are DFQATT and SNEGSKA (reference sequence). The CDR3 coding sequence is TGCAGTGCTAGAGAACTAGCGGGGAATCAAGAGACCCAGTACTTC. Translation gives CSARELAGNQETQYF.

This clonotype was observed once. V and J are TRBV7-9 and TRBJ2-6; TRBD1 matches at 7 bases. The V and J ends lost 1 base and 0 bases, in that order; junction bases with no gene match: 6. The CDR3 runs to 18 residues. CDR1 is SEHNR, CDR2 FQNEAQ, per germline (reference sequence). In nucleotides, the CDR3 is TGTGCCAGCAGCTTAGTACAGGGGCCGAGCTCTGGGGCCAACGTCCTGACTTTC. Its protein product is CASSLVQGPSSGANVLTF.

V gene TRBV7-2 combines with J gene TRBJ2-7; 7 positions agree with TRBD2. This CDR3 is built from 16 residues. Germline trimming cut 2 bases from V and 2 bases from J; bases unmatched to any gene: 9. CDR1 and CDR2 from the germline V gene are SGHTA and FQGNSA. In DNA, the CDR3 is TGTGCCAGCAGCTTAACGGTAGCGGGCCTGACCTACGAGCAGTACTTC. Translation gives CASSLTVAGLTYEQYF.

The V gene is TRBV18, the J gene TRBJ1-4; D might be TRBD1 (6 bases). V was trimmed by 3 bases and J by 8 bases, leaving 13 bases between them. The CDR3 contains 14 residues. Germline values: CDR1 KGHSH, CDR2 LQKENI. The CDR3 coding sequence is TGTGCCAGCTCACCCACAGGGCCCAACGAAAAACTGTTTTTT. Encoded protein: CASSPTGPNEKLFF.

This clonotype was seen more than once but under ten times. The chain carries TRBV15 and TRBJ2-6, with 7 bases lining up with TRBD2. This CDR3 has 15 amino acids. The ends lost 5 bases at V and 2 bases at J; junction bases unmatched: 3. The germline V gene has CDR1 LNHNV and CDR2 YYDKDF (reference sequence). DNA for the CDR3: TGTGCCACCAGCTCGGGGGGTCCTGGGGCCAACGTCCTGACTTTC. It encodes CATSSGGPGANVLTF.

The V and J genes are TRBV30 and TRBJ2-3, with D unresolved. V gave up 5 bases and J gave up 4 bases, with 13 bases separating them. CDR3 length: 13 residues. The germline CDR1 and CDR2 sequences are GTSNPN and SVGIG (reference sequence). CDR3 in DNA: TGTGCCTGGGTATTCTCTGGGGCAGATACGCAGTATTTT. Amino acids: CAWVFSGADTQYF.

V is TRBV14 and J is TRBJ2-7, with D tentatively TRBD1 (5 bases). The germline CDR1 and CDR2 sequences are SGHDN and FVKESK. V shed 4 bases and J shed 0 bases, with 7 bases lying between them. The CDR3 consists of 13 residues. CDR3 residues: CASSPGYSYEQYF. DNA of the CDR3: TGTGCCAGCAGCCCAGGGTACTCCTACGAGCAGTACTTC.